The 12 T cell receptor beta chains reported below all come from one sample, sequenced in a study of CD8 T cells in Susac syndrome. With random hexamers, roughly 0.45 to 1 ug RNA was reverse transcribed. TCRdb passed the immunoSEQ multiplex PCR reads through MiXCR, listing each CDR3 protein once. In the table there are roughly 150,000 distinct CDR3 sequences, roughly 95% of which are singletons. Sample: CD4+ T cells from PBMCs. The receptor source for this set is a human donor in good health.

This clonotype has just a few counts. The CDR3 DNA follows: TGTGCCAGCTCACCACAGGGTAATGAGCAGTTCTTC. Translated, it gives CASSPQGNEQFF. The rearrangement joins TRBV18 to TRBJ2-1; D gene uncertain. Germline CDR1 and CDR2: KGHSH and LQKENI. The CDR3 extends over 12 amino acids. V shed 1 base and J shed 7 bases, with 5 bases lying between them.

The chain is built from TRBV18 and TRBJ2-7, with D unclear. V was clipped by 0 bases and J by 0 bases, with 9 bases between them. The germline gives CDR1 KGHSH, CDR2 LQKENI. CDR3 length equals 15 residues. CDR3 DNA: TGTGCCAGCTCACCACCTGGAAAGGACTCCTACGAGCAGTACTTC. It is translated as CASSPPGKDSYEQYF.

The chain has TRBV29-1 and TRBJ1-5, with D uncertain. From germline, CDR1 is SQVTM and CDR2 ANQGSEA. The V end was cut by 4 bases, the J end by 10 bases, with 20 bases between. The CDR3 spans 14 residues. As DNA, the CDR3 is TGCAGCGTTGGGGTGGCAGGTGGAAGAGAACCCCAGCATTTT. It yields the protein CSVGVAGGREPQHF.

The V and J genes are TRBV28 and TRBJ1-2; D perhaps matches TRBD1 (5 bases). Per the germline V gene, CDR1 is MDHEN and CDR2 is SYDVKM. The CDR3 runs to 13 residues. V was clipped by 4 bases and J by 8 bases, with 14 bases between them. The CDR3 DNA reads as TGTGCCAGCAGTTCGGGACTCCGAGAGGGCTACACCTTC. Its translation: CASSSGLREGYTF.

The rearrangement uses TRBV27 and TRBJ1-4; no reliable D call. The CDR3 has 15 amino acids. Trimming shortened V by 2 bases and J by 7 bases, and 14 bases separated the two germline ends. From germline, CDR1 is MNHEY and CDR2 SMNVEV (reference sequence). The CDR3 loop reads CASSLRGGRTEKLFF. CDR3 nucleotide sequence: TGTGCCAGCAGTTTACGGGGAGGGCGGACTGAAAAACTGTTTTTT.

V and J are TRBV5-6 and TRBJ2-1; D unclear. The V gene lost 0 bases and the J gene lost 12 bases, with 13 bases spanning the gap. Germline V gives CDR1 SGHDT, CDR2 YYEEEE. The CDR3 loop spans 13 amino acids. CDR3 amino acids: CASSLGRVPPQFF. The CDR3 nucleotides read TGTGCCAGCAGCTTGGGACGGGTTCCCCCGCAGTTCTTC.

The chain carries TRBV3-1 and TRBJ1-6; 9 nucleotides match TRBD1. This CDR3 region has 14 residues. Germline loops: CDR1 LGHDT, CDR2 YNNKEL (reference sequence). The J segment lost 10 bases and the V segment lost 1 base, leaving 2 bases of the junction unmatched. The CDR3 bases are TGTGCCAGCAGCCAAGGGACAGGGGAATCACCCCTCCACTTT. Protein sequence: CASSQGTGESPLHF.

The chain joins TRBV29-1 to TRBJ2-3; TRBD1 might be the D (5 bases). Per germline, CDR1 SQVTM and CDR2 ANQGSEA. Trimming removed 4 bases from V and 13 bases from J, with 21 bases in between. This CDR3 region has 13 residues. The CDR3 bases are TGCAGCGTTGCTGTGGACAACTCTCCATGGAAGTATTTT. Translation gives CSVAVDNSPWKYF.

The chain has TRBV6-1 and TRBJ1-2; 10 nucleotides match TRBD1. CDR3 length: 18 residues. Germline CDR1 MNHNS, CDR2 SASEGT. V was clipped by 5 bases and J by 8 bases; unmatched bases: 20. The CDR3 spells CASSRGFFGTGAVGGYTF. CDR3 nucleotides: TGTGCCAGCAGTAGGGGATTTTTTGGGACAGGGGCAGTCGGGGGCTACACCTTC.

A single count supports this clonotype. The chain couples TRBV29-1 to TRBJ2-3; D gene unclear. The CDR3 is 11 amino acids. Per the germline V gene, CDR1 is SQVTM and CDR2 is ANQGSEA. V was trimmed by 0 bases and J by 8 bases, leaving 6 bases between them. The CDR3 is CSVEEGSTQYF. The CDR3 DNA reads TGCAGCGTTGAAGAGGGGTCTACGCAGTATTTT.

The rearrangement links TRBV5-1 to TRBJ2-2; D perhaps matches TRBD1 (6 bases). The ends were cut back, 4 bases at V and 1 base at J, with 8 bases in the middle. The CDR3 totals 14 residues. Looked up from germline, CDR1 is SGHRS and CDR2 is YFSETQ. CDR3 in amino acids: CASSTTGNTGELFF. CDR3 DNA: TGCGCCAGCAGCACGACAGGGAACACCGGGGAGCTGTTTTTT.

The CDR3 sequence is CASSLQGDYQPQHF. The CDR3 DNA reads as TGTGCCAGTTCCCTACAGGGAGACTATCAGCCCCAGCATTTT. The chain combines TRBV7-8 with TRBJ1-5, with a weak D call TRBD1 (6 bases). The germline CDR1 and CDR2 sequences are SGHVS and FQNEAQ. V was clipped by 9 bases and J by 5 bases, with 17 bases between them. The CDR3 has 14 amino acids.